This is a list of T cell receptor beta chains from one sample in a study of T cells after yellow fever vaccination. TCRdb processed the 5' RACE reads anew with MiXCR; each CDR3 protein has one entry. The sample has 180,000 or so distinct CDR3 sequences, more than 9.5% seen once; the top ten hold 35% to 40%. The input for sequencing was CD8+ T cells sorted from PBMCs, taken 15 days after the yellow fever booster vaccination. The receptors stem from a man aged 18 to 29 who received the YFV17D yellow fever vaccine. The CDR3 runs from the conserved cysteine through the conserved F or W. The D gene is left open where the match is weak. Rows may omit the clone size; those that give it use once, few, many or a size class.

v_call: TRBV6-1
cdr3_length: 15
d_call: TRBD1
j_call: TRBJ2-3
clone_size: .
cdr3_aa: CASSPGTDKVNTQYF
cdr3_nt: TGTGCCAGCAGCCCCGGGACAGACAAAGTAAATACGCAGTATTTT

v_call: TRBV12-3/TRBV12-4
cdr3_length: 18
d_call: TRBD2
j_call: TRBJ2-1
clone_size: many
cdr3_aa: CASSFRLAGGHSYNEQFF
cdr3_nt: TGTGCCAGCAGTTTTAGGCTAGCGGGGGGTCACTCCTACAATGAGCAGTTCTTC

v_call: TRBV6-5
cdr3_length: 16
d_call: .
j_call: TRBJ2-1
clone_size: few
cdr3_aa: CASSYSTGQPFGEQFF
cdr3_nt: TGTGCCAGCAGTTACTCTACAGGACAGCCCTTCGGTGAGCAGTTCTTC

v_call: TRBV4-1
cdr3_length: 15
d_call: .
j_call: TRBJ2-2
clone_size: few
cdr3_aa: CASSQLASGTGELFF
cdr3_nt: TGCGCCAGCAGCCAATTGGCCAGCGGTACCGGGGAGCTGTTTTTT

v_call: TRBV12-3/TRBV12-4
cdr3_length: 14
d_call: .
j_call: TRBJ1-5
clone_size: many
cdr3_aa: CASSHGARNQPQHF
cdr3_nt: TGTGCCAGCAGCCACGGGGCGCGGAATCAGCCCCAGCATTTT

v_call: TRBV7-3
cdr3_length: 15
d_call: TRBD2
j_call: TRBJ2-1
clone_size: few
cdr3_aa: CASSPGLAGVYEQFF
cdr3_nt: TGTGCCAGCAGCCCGGGACTAGCGGGGGTCTATGAGCAGTTCTTC

v_call: TRBV5-1
cdr3_length: 14
d_call: .
j_call: TRBJ2-2
clone_size: few
cdr3_aa: CASGSRRNTGELFF
cdr3_nt: TGCGCCAGCGGCTCTCGCAGGAACACCGGGGAGCTGTTTTTT

v_call: TRBV2
cdr3_length: 12
d_call: .
j_call: TRBJ2-1
clone_size: few
cdr3_aa: CASLQGSYEQFF
cdr3_nt: TGTGCCAGCCTTCAGGGTTCGTATGAGCAGTTCTTC

v_call: TRBV12-3/TRBV12-4
cdr3_length: 17
d_call: TRBD2
j_call: TRBJ2-5
clone_size: .
cdr3_aa: CASSLGGLAGGQETQYF
cdr3_nt: TGTGCCAGCAGTTTAGGGGGACTAGCGGGGGGACAAGAGACCCAGTACTTC

v_call: TRBV7-2
cdr3_length: 14
d_call: TRBD1
j_call: TRBJ1-2
clone_size: few
cdr3_aa: CASSRDRGSYGYTF
cdr3_nt: TGTGCCAGCAGCCGCGACAGGGGAAGCTATGGCTACACCTTC

v_call: TRBV7-9
cdr3_length: 15
d_call: .
j_call: TRBJ2-3
clone_size: many
cdr3_aa: CASSPGPLGADTQYF
cdr3_nt: TGTGCCAGCAGCCCGGGGCCTCTCGGGGCAGATACGCAGTATTTT

v_call: TRBV4-1
cdr3_length: 15
d_call: .
j_call: TRBJ2-5
clone_size: few
cdr3_aa: CASSQGGGLVETQYF
cdr3_nt: TGCGCCAGCAGCCAAGGAGGGGGATTGGTAGAGACCCAGTACTTC

v_call: TRBV4-3
cdr3_length: 15
d_call: .
j_call: TRBJ2-3
clone_size: many
cdr3_aa: CASSQDRGPRDTQYF
cdr3_nt: TGCGCCAGCAGCCAAGATAGGGGCCCCAGGGATACGCAGTATTTT

v_call: TRBV6-5
cdr3_length: 13
d_call: .
j_call: TRBJ1-2
clone_size: .
cdr3_aa: CASSYSNFYGYTF
cdr3_nt: TGTGCCAGCAGTTACTCAAATTTCTATGGCTACACCTTC

v_call: TRBV29-1
cdr3_length: 14
d_call: .
j_call: TRBJ1-4
clone_size: .
cdr3_aa: CSVEMRATNEKLFF
cdr3_nt: TGCAGCGTTGAAATGAGGGCAACTAATGAAAAACTGTTTTTT

v_call: TRBV27
cdr3_length: 13
d_call: .
j_call: TRBJ1-1
clone_size: .
cdr3_aa: CASWVGKDTEAFF
cdr3_nt: TGTGCCAGTTGGGTAGGGAAGGACACTGAAGCTTTCTTT

v_call: TRBV20-1
cdr3_length: 13
d_call: .
j_call: TRBJ2-1
clone_size: many
cdr3_aa: CSAGGPFDNEQFF
cdr3_nt: TGCAGTGCAGGGGGGCCTTTCGACAATGAGCAGTTCTTC

v_call: TRBV6-2/TRBV6-3
cdr3_length: 14
d_call: .
j_call: TRBJ1-2
clone_size: .
cdr3_aa: CASSDSERSHGYTF
cdr3_nt: TGTGCCAGCAGCGACAGCGAACGTAGTCATGGCTACACCTTC

v_call: TRBV4-1
cdr3_length: 14
d_call: .
j_call: TRBJ2-3
clone_size: .
cdr3_aa: CASSPGGFTDTQYF
cdr3_nt: TGCGCCAGCAGCCCCGGCGGGTTCACAGATACGCAGTATTTT

v_call: TRBV25-1
cdr3_length: 14
d_call: .
j_call: TRBJ2-5
clone_size: .
cdr3_aa: CASSGDQEQETQYF
cdr3_nt: TGTGCCAGCAGTGGGGACCAGGAGCAAGAGACCCAGTACTTC

v_call: TRBV6-5
cdr3_length: 17
d_call: .
j_call: TRBJ2-3
clone_size: few
cdr3_aa: CASSYSEVPGGTDTQYF
cdr3_nt: TGTGCCAGCAGTTACTCTGAGGTCCCCGGGGGCACAGATACGCAGTATTTT

v_call: TRBV5-1
cdr3_length: 16
d_call: TRBD2
j_call: TRBJ2-1
clone_size: many
cdr3_aa: CASSLAVAGAGNEQFF
cdr3_nt: TGCGCCAGCAGCTTGGCCGTAGCGGGGGCCGGTAATGAGCAGTTCTTC

v_call: TRBV4-3
cdr3_length: 14
d_call: .
j_call: TRBJ1-5
clone_size: .
cdr3_aa: CASSQGQENQPQHF
cdr3_nt: TGCGCCAGCAGCCAAGGACAGGAGAATCAGCCCCAGCATTTT

v_call: TRBV19
cdr3_length: 14
d_call: .
j_call: TRBJ1-1
clone_size: .
cdr3_aa: CASSIKETYREAFF
cdr3_nt: TGTGCCAGTAGTATAAAGGAAACCTACAGAGAAGCTTTCTTT

v_call: TRBV7-6
cdr3_length: 13
d_call: .
j_call: TRBJ2-5
clone_size: .
cdr3_aa: CASSLGREGTQYF
cdr3_nt: TGTGCCAGCAGCTTAGGACGAGAAGGGACCCAGTACTTC

v_call: TRBV20-1
cdr3_length: 16
d_call: TRBD2
j_call: TRBJ2-4
clone_size: .
cdr3_aa: CSGPPGTSGDKNIQYF
cdr3_nt: TGCAGTGGCCCACCGGGTACTAGCGGGGATAAAAACATTCAGTACTTC

v_call: TRBV6-6
cdr3_length: 15
d_call: TRBD1
j_call: TRBJ1-2
clone_size: few
cdr3_aa: CASRTDREGVYGYTF
cdr3_nt: TGTGCCAGCAGGACCGACAGGGAGGGCGTCTATGGCTACACCTTC

v_call: TRBV12-3/TRBV12-4
cdr3_length: 15
d_call: TRBD1
j_call: TRBJ1-5
clone_size: .
cdr3_aa: CASSLEGALNQPQHF
cdr3_nt: TGTGCCAGCAGTTTAGAGGGGGCTCTCAATCAGCCCCAGCATTTT

v_call: TRBV4-2
cdr3_length: 15
d_call: .
j_call: TRBJ1-5
clone_size: .
cdr3_aa: CASSQEGYGTDTQHF
cdr3_nt: TGTGCCAGCAGCCAAGAGGGGTATGGCACAGATACGCAGCATTTT

v_call: TRBV4-1
cdr3_length: 13
d_call: .
j_call: TRBJ1-1
clone_size: .
cdr3_aa: CASSQRGHTEAFF
cdr3_nt: TGCGCCAGCAGCCAGAGGGGACACACTGAAGCTTTCTTT

v_call: TRBV6-5
cdr3_length: 16
d_call: .
j_call: TRBJ2-2
clone_size: few
cdr3_aa: CASSYIRPSGTGELFF
cdr3_nt: TGTGCCAGCAGTTACATAAGGCCTTCGGGGACCGGGGAGCTGTTTTTT

v_call: TRBV7-9
cdr3_length: 15
d_call: .
j_call: TRBJ1-5
clone_size: .
cdr3_aa: CASSRQGRSNQPQHF
cdr3_nt: TGTGCCAGCAGCAGGCAGGGGAGGAGCAATCAGCCCCAGCATTTT

v_call: TRBV9
cdr3_length: 14
d_call: .
j_call: TRBJ2-7
clone_size: few
cdr3_aa: CASSQRLGGYEQYF
cdr3_nt: TGTGCCAGCAGCCAACGACTAGGGGGCTACGAGCAGTACTTC

v_call: TRBV7-9
cdr3_length: 15
d_call: .
j_call: TRBJ2-5
clone_size: few
cdr3_aa: CASSRQGLLFETQYF
cdr3_nt: TGTGCCAGCAGCCGCCAGGGGCTATTATTTGAGACCCAGTACTTC

v_call: TRBV5-1
cdr3_length: 12
d_call: .
j_call: TRBJ2-5
clone_size: many
cdr3_aa: CASSSPQETQYF
cdr3_nt: TGCGCCAGCAGCTCACCCCAAGAGACCCAGTACTTC

v_call: TRBV27
cdr3_length: 14
d_call: .
j_call: TRBJ2-3
clone_size: .
cdr3_aa: CASRTLLSTDTQYF
cdr3_nt: TGTGCCAGCAGGACGCTACTTAGCACAGATACGCAGTATTTT

v_call: TRBV12-3/TRBV12-4
cdr3_length: 15
d_call: TRBD1
j_call: TRBJ2-3
clone_size: few
cdr3_aa: CASRAGTGNTDTQYF
cdr3_nt: TGTGCCAGCAGAGCCGGGACAGGGAATACTGATACGCAGTATTTT

v_call: TRBV2
cdr3_length: 15
d_call: .
j_call: TRBJ2-7
clone_size: few
cdr3_aa: CASMPTQGSLYEQYF
cdr3_nt: TGTGCCAGCATGCCAACCCAGGGTTCCCTCTACGAGCAGTACTTC

v_call: TRBV9
cdr3_length: 14
d_call: .
j_call: TRBJ2-5
clone_size: few
cdr3_aa: CASSVAGSQETQYF
cdr3_nt: TGTGCCAGCAGCGTAGCCGGGAGCCAAGAGACCCAGTACTTC

v_call: TRBV7-9
cdr3_length: 15
d_call: .
j_call: TRBJ2-2
clone_size: once
cdr3_aa: CASSLLRPDTGELFF
cdr3_nt: TGTGCCAGCAGCTTACTGAGGCCGGACACCGGGGAGCTGTTTTTT